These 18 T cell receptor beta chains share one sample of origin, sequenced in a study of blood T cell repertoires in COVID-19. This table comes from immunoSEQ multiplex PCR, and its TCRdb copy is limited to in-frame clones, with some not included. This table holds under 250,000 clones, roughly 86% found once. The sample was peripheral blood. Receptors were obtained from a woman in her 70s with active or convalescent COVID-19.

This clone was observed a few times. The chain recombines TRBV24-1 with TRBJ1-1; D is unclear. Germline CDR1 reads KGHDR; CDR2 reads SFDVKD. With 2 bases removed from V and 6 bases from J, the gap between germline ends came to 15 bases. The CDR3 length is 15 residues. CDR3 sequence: CATSDSSYRSAEAFF. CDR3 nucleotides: TGTGCCACCAGTGATTCGAGCTACCGGAGCGCTGAAGCTTTCTTT.

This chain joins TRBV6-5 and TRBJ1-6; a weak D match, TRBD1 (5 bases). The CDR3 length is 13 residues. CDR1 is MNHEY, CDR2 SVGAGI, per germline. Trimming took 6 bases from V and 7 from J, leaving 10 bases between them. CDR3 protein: CASRAEGNSPLHF. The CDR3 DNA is TGTGCCAGCAGGGCGGAGGGGAATTCACCCCTCCACTTT.

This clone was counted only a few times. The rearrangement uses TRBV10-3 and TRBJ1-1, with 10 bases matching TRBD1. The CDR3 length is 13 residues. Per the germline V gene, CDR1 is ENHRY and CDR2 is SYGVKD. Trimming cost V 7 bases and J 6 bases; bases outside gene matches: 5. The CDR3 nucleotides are TGTGCCATCAACGGACAGGGGGTCGCTGAAGCTTTCTTT. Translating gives CAINGQGVAEAFF.

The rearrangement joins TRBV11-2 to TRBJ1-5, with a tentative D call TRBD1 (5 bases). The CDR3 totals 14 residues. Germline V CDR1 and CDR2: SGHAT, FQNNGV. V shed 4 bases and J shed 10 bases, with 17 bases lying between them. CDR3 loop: CASSSGDLVGPQHF. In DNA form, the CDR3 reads TGTGCCAGCAGCTCGGGGGACCTCGTCGGTCCCCAGCATTTT.

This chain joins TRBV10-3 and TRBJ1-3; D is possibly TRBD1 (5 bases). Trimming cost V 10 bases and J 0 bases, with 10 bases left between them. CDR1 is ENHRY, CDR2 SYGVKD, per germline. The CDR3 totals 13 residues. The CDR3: CATAGVSGNTIYF. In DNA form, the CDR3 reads TGTGCCACAGCGGGGGTCTCTGGAAACACCATATATTTT.

CDR3: CASSPFWGTQNTEAFF. The CDR3 bases are TGTGCCAGCAGCCCGTTTTGGGGCACACAGAACACTGAAGCTTTCTTT. This rearrangement joins TRBV11-2 to TRBJ1-1, with a possible D match to TRBD1 (5 bases). The V gene lost 5 bases and the J gene lost 1 base, with 17 bases spanning the gap. The germline V gene encodes CDR1 SGHAT and CDR2 FQNNGV. The CDR3 has 16 residues.

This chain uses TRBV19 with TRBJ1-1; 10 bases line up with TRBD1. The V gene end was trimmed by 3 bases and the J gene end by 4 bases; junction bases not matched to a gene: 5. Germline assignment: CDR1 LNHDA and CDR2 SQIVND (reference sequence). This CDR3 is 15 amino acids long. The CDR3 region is CASSMGTGAGTEAFF. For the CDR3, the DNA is TGTGCCAGTAGTATGGGGACAGGGGCCGGCACTGAAGCTTTCTTT. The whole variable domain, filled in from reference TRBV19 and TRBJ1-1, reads DGGITQSPKYLFRKEGQNVTLSCEQNLNHDAMYWYRQDPGQGLRLIYYSQIVNDFQKGDIAEGYSVSREKKESFPLTVTSAQKNPTAFYLCASSMGTGAGTEAFFGQGTRLTVV.

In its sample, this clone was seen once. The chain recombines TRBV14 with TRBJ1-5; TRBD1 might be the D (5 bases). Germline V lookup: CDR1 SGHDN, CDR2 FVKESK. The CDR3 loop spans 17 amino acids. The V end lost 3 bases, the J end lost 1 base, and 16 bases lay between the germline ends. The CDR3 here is CASSQVDRINSNQPQHF. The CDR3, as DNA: TGTGCCAGCAGCCAGGTTGACAGAATCAACAGCAATCAGCCCCAGCATTTT. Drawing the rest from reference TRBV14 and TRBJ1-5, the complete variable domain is EAGVTQFPSHSVIEKGQTVTLRCDPISGHDNLYWYRRVMGKEIKFLLHFVKESKQDESGMPNNRFLAERTGGTYSTLKVQPAELEDSGVYFCASSQVDRINSNQPQHFGDGTRLSIL.

CDR3 nucleotide sequence: TGTGCCAGCAGCCTAGGTCGACAGGGAAACTACGAGCAGTACTTC. Amino acids: CASSLGRQGNYEQYF. This sequence joins TRBV11-2 and TRBJ2-7, with 7 nucleotides matching TRBD1. This CDR3 is 15 amino acids long. The V segment lost 5 bases and the J segment 3 bases; nucleotides outside the gene matches: 10. The germline CDR1 and CDR2 sequences are SGHAT and FQNNGV.

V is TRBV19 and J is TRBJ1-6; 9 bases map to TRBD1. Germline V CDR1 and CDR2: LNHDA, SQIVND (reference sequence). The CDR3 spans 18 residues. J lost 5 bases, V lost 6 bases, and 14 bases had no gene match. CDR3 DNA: TGTGCCAGTAGCAACGGGACAGGGTGGGGTTTCAATAATTCACCCCTCCACTTT. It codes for CASSNGTGWGFNNSPLHF. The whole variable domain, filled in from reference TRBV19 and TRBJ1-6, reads DGGITQSPKYLFRKEGQNVTLSCEQNLNHDAMYWYRQDPGQGLRLIYYSQIVNDFQKGDIAEGYSVSREKKESFPLTVTSAQKNPTAFYLCASSNGTGWGFNNSPLHFGNGTRLTVT.

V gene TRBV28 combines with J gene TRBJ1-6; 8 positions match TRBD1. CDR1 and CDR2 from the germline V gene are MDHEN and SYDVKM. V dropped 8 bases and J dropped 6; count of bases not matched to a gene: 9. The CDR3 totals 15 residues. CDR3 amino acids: CASQPLQGGNSPLHF. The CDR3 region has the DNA TGTGCCAGCCAGCCCCTACAGGGGGGTAATTCACCCCTCCACTTT.

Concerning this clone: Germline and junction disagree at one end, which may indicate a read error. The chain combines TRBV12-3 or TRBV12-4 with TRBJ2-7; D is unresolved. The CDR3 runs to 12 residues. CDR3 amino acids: CASSGDGYGQYF. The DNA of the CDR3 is TGTGCCAGCAGTGGAGACGGTTACGGGCAGTACTTC.

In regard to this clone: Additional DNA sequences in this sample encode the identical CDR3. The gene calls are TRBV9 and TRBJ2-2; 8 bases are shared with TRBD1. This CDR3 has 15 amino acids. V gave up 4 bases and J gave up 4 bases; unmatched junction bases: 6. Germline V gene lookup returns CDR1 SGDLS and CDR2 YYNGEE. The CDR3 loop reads CASSPGQGGTGELFF. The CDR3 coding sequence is TGTGCCAGCAGCCCCGGACAGGGAGGCACCGGGGAGCTGTTTTTT.

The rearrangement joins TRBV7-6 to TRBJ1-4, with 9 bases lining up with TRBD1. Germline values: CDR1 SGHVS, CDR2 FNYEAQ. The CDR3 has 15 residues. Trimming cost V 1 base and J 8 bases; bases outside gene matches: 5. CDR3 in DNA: TGTGCCAGCAGCTTAGGGACAGGGGAACGAGAAAAACTGTTTTTT. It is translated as CASSLGTGEREKLFF. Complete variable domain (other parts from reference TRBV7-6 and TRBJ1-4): GAGVSQSPRYKVTKRGQDVALRCDPISGHVSLYWYRQALGQGPEFLTYFNYEAQQDKSGLPNDRFSAERPEGSISTLTIQRTEQRDSAMYRCASSLGTGEREKLFFGSGTQLSVL.

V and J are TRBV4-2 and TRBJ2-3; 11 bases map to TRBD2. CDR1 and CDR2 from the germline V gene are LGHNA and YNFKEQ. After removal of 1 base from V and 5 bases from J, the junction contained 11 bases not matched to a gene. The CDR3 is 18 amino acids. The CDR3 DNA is TGTGCCAGCAGCCAAGGACGGGGTAGCGGGGGGGCCAGAGATACGCAGTATTTT. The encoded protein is CASSQGRGSGGARDTQYF.

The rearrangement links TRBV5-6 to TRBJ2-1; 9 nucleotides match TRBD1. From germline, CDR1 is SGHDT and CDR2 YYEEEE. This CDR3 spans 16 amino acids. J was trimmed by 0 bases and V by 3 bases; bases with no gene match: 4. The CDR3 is CASSSGTGSSYNEQFF. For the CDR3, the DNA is TGTGCCAGCAGCTCAGGGACAGGGAGCTCCTACAATGAGCAGTTCTTC.

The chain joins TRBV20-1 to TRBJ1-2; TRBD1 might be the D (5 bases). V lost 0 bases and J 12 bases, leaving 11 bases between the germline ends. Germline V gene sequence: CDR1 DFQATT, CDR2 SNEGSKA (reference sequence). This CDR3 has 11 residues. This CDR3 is CSARDIGGNTF. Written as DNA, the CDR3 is TGCAGTGCTAGAGATATCGGGGGGAACACCTTC.

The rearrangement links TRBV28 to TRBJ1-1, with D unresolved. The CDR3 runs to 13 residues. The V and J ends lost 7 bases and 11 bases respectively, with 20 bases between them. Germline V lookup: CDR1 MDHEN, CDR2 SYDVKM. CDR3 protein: CASNLRSPGWAFF. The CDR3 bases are TGTGCCAGCAACCTCAGAAGCCCGGGGTGGGCTTTCTTT.